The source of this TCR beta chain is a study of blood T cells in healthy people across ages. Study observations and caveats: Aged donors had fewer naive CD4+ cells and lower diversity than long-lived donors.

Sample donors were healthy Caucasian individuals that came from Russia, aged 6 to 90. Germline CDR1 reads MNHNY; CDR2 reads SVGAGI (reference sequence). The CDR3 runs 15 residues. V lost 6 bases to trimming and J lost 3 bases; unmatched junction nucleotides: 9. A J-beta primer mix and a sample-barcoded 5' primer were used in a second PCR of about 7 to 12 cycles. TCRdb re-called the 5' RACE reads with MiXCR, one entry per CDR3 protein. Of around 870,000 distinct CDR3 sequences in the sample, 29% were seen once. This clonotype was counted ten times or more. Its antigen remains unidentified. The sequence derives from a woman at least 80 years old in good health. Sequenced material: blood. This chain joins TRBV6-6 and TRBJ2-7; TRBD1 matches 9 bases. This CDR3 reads CASSQPGTGSYEQYF. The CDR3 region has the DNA TGTGCCAGCAGCCAACCCGGGACAGGGAGCTACGAGCAGTACTTC.